The T cell receptor (beta chain) under discussion was sequenced for a study of neoadjuvant anti-PD-1 for oral cavity cancer. Study in general: Before surgery, most patients got three to four biweekly 3 mg/kg nivolumab doses.

Study-level findings and limits: Each response group had just a few patients in TCR analyses.

V lost 2 bases and J 7 bases, leaving 5 bases between the germline ends. Per the germline V gene, CDR1 is SGHAT and CDR2 is FQNNGV. The CDR3 is made up of 12 amino acids. As for this clone: What it recognizes is unknown.

Six replicates per PBMC sample, mostly from roughly 450 ng of genomic DNA. Sequencing used immunoSEQ multiplex PCR; TCRdb keeps in-frame clones, though not all of them. The repertoire holds over 10,000 clones, with around two thirds as singletons. Analysis of PBMCs was direct, with no culture step. The sample consisted of PBMCs, taken before nivolumab (anti-PD-1) treatment. This rearrangement joins TRBV11-2 to TRBJ2-2; tentative D call: TRBD2 (5 bases). This clonotype was sampled from a person aged 35-79 years with oral cavity squamous cell carcinoma. CDR3 nucleotides: TGTGCCAGCAGCTTAACTAGCGGGGAGCTGTTTTTT. It translates to CASSLTSGELFF. The complete variable domain, with remaining parts taken from reference TRBV11-2 and TRBJ2-2, reads EAGVAQSPRYKIIEKRQSVAFWCNPISGHATLYWYQQILGQGPKLLIQFQNNGVVDDSQLPKDRFSAERLKGVDSTLKIQPAKLEDSAVYLCASSLTSGELFFGEGSRLTVL.